The table lists the clone carrying this T cell receptor beta chain with a few counts. Its matching antigen is unknown. The sample comes from a study of T-cell memory formation after mild COVID-19. 5'RACE with constant-segment primers yielded barcoded, UMI-tagged TCR alpha and TCR beta cDNA libraries. TCRdb reanalysed the 5' RACE reads using MiXCR and keeps one entry per CDR3 protein. The top ten hold around 21% of the sample, which has 300,000 to 350,000 distinct CDR3 sequences, just under 20% seen once. The V and J ends lost 5 bases and 5 bases respectively, with 13 bases between them. In germline, CDR1 is SGHRS, CDR2 YFSETQ. The CDR3 spans 13 residues. Study-wide results and caveats: Detection of some responders pre-infection suggested pre-existing cross-reactive memory T cells participated. Largely, contracting CD4+ clones fell within CM and EM, and contracting CD8+ clones within EMRA.

This chain uses TRBV5-1 with TRBJ2-5, with D possibly being TRBD1 (6 bases). The sample was PBMCs or a T cell subset sorted from them (not recorded which). This TCR was sampled from a man younger than 35 who had mild COVID-19 (a few samples of this study predate the infection). Cell type and time point are not known. Here the CDR3 DNA reads TGCGCCAGCAGACCGGGACAAGGCGAGACCCAGTACTTC. Encoded protein: CASRPGQGETQYF.